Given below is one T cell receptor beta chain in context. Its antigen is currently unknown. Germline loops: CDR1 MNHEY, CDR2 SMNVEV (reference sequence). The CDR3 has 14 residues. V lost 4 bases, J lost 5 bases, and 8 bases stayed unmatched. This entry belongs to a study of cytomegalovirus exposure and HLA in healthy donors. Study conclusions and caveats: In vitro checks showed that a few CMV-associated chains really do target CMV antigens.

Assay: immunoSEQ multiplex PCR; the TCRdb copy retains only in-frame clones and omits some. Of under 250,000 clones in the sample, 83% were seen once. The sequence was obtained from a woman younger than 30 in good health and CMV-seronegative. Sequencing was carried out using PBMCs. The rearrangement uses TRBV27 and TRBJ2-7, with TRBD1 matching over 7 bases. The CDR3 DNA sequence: TGTGCCAGCAGTTCAGACAGGGAAGTCGACGAGCAGTACTTC. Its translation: CASSSDREVDEQYF.